This T cell receptor beta chain was observed in a study of T cell repertoires in cytomegalovirus infection. Study overall: Public TCR beta signatures provided an indication of both CMV infection and a matching HLA type. Overall study results and limits: The response measured ex vivo was dominated by TCR beta clonotypes (HLA-C-restricted and CMV-specific). Carriage of CMV together with the relevant HLA was identifiable through cumulative public TCR beta family frequency.

This clonotype was seen repeatedly, ten times or more. What it binds is not known. Using its own MiXCR run on the reads, TCRdb lists one record per CDR3 protein. Among 150,000 to 200,000 distinct CDR3 sequences listed, less than 9.5% were seen once. This CDR3 contains 13 residues. After removal of 6 bases from V and 9 bases from J, the junction contained 7 bases not matched to a gene. CDR1 MDHEN and CDR2 SYDVKM come from the germline V gene. This TCR derives from a human donor in good health (CMV status not recorded). Some clones in this sample may be carry-over from other donors' samples. Sequencing was done on a sample of PBMCs. This chain uses TRBV28 with TRBJ2-1; 8 nucleotides match TRBD1. DNA for the CDR3: TGTGCCAGCAGACAGACAGGGGAAAGTGAGCAGTTCTTC. Its protein is CASRQTGESEQFF.